A single sample gave rise to the 25 T cell receptor beta chains below, sequenced in a study of vaccination and CD4 T cells after COVID-19. For these receptors, no antigen is known. Treatment here: 10-day PBMC culture with coronavirus spike peptide pools or control peptides (ViraFEST assay). Scientists ran DNA taken from cultured CD4+ T cells through the Oncomine TCR Beta short-read assay for sequencing. TCRdb analysed the PCR reads with MiXCR anew, one entry per CDR3 protein. The sample yields 4,500 or so distinct CDR3 sequences, under 60% seen once. The sequenced material came from CD4+ T cells from blood, cultured in vitro. The receptors originated from a human donor who had recovered from COVID-19.

The chain joins TRBV5-1 to TRBJ1-2; TRBD1 is a possible D gene (5 bases). V lost 0 bases to trimming and J lost 2 bases, with 5 bases between them. Germline CDR1 and CDR2: SGHRS and YFSETQ. The CDR3 is made up of 13 amino acids. The CDR3 protein is CASSLGQNYGYTF. CDR3 sequence (DNA): TGCGCCAGCAGCTTGGGACAGAACTATGGCTACACCTTC.

The gene calls are TRBV12-3 or TRBV12-4 and TRBJ1-1; 7 bases are a match to TRBD1. V trimming: 7 bases; J trimming: 3 bases; junction bases outside the gene matches: 8. The CDR3 extends over 14 amino acids. The CDR3 bases are TGTGCCAGCACCCCAGACAGGGTGTACACTGAAGCTTTCTTT. Translation gives CASTPDRVYTEAFF.

CDR3 nucleotide sequence: TGCAGTGCTAGAGGCGAGACTAGCGTATCCACCGGGGAGCTGTTTTTT. Its translation is CSARGETSVSTGELFF. The V and J genes are TRBV20-1 and TRBJ2-2, with 8 bases aligning to TRBD2. The junction had 8 bases not matched to a gene; V was cut back by 1 base and J by 4 bases. The CDR3 consists of 16 residues. CDR1 is DFQATT and CDR2 is SNEGSKA in the germline V gene (reference sequence).

The genes are TRBV10-3 and TRBJ2-2; D unresolved. The CDR3 covers 16 residues. The V and J ends lost 10 bases and 4 bases respectively, with 22 bases between them. Germline assignment: CDR1 ENHRY and CDR2 SYGVKD. The chain's CDR3 is CATSNGPPSTTGELFF. DNA for the CDR3: TGTGCCACCTCGAATGGACCCCCCTCGACCACCGGGGAGCTGTTTTTT.

The V and J genes are TRBV24-1 and TRBJ2-7, with 9 bases identical to TRBD1. V shed 2 bases and J 6 bases; nucleotides not matched to a gene: 7. CDR1 and CDR2 (germline): KGHDR, SFDVKD. This CDR3 spans 15 amino acids. CDR3 DNA: TGTGCCACCAGTGATTCGGACAGGGGTGTTGGCGAGCAGTACTTC. Protein sequence: CATSDSDRGVGEQYF.

This rearrangement joins TRBV5-1 to TRBJ1-1; perhaps TRBD1 as D (5 bases). Per germline, CDR1 SGHRS and CDR2 YFSETQ. V shed 4 bases and J shed 3 bases, with 10 bases lying between them. The CDR3 runs to 13 residues. The CDR3 DNA follows: TGCGCCAGCAGCGGGGGGGAGGACACTGAAGCTTTCTTT. Protein product: CASSGGEDTEAFF.

This clonotype was counted only a few times. This rearrangement joins TRBV20-1 to TRBJ1-3, with 9 bases fitting TRBD1. Looked up from germline, CDR1 is DFQATT and CDR2 is SNEGSKA (reference sequence). Unmatched junction bases numbered 2, after V lost 2 bases and J lost 3 bases. The CDR3 runs 14 residues. In DNA, the CDR3 is TGCAGTGCTAGAACAGGGGGCTTTGGAAACACCATATATTTT. Translated, it gives CSARTGGFGNTIYF.

The rearrangement links TRBV11-2 to TRBJ2-5, with 11 nucleotides matching TRBD2. J was trimmed by 1 base and V by 1 base; bases with no gene match: 8. Per germline, CDR1 SGHAT and CDR2 FQNNGV. CDR3 size: 18 residues. This CDR3 is CASSLGDLAGGSQETQYF. In nucleotides, the CDR3 is TGTGCCAGCAGCTTAGGGGATCTAGCGGGAGGTTCCCAAGAGACCCAGTACTTC.

Here the CDR3 reads CASSFRAGNTIYF. The CDR3 region has the DNA TGTGCCAGCAGTTTCCGCGCTGGAAACACCATATATTTT. The V and J genes are TRBV6-5 and TRBJ1-3; no clear D. Trimming shortened V by 4 bases and J by 2 bases, and 6 bases separated the two germline ends. From germline, CDR1 is MNHEY and CDR2 SVGAGI. The CDR3 is 13 amino acids.

The chain joins TRBV7-2 to TRBJ2-1; 8 nucleotides align to TRBD1. This CDR3 has 13 residues. Per the germline V gene, CDR1 is SGHTA and CDR2 is FQGNSA. With V trimmed by 1 base and J by 15 bases, 8 bases remained unmatched. CDR3 sequence (DNA): TGTGCCAGCAGCTTAGGGACAGGGCTACTTCGGTTCTTC. Protein product: CASSLGTGLLRFF. Full variable domain (missing parts from reference TRBV7-2 and TRBJ2-1): GAGVSQSPSNKVTEKGKDVELRCDPISGHTALYWYRQSLGQGLEFLIYFQGNSAPDKSGLPSDRFSAERTGGSVSTLTIQRTQQEDSAVYLCASSLGTGLLRFFGPGTRLTVL.

The rearrangement uses TRBV5-4 and TRBJ1-4; the match to TRBD1 covers 8 bases. The V and J ends lost 5 bases and 8 bases, in that order; junction bases with no gene match: 11. Germline V gene lookup returns CDR1 SGHNT and CDR2 YYREEE (reference sequence). This CDR3 has 15 amino acids. The CDR3: CASSKDREGREKLFF. The CDR3 coding sequence is TGTGCCAGCAGTAAGGACAGGGAGGGTAGGGAAAAACTGTTTTTT.

In its sample, this clonotype was seen a few times. One end of the junction fails to match germline, which may point to a read error. The chain joins TRBV20-1 to TRBJ1-1, with 9 bases fitting TRBD1. Germline V CDR1 and CDR2: DFQATT, SNEGSKA (reference sequence). This CDR3 contains 16 residues. The CDR3 DNA reads as TGCAGTACTAGATCAGGGACAGGGCAGACCGCTACTGAAGCTTTCTTT. It specifies CSTRSGTGQTATEAFF.

The chain uses TRBV6-1 and TRBJ1-5; the D gene is possibly TRBD1 (6 bases). This CDR3 region has 15 residues. Germline assignment: CDR1 MNHNS and CDR2 SASEGT. Between the trimmed V and J ends, which lost 4 bases and 11 bases, there was a span of 21 bases. The CDR3 loop reads CASSVTGTLYMSQHF. CDR3 nucleotides: TGTGCCAGCAGTGTTACCGGGACACTTTACATGTCCCAGCATTTT.

The chain couples TRBV11-2 to TRBJ2-6; a possible D gene is TRBD1 (6 bases). V lost 5 bases to trimming and J lost 4 bases, with 12 bases between them. Germline V gene sequence: CDR1 SGHAT, CDR2 FQNNGV. CDR3 length: 15 amino acids. CDR3 sequence (DNA): TGTGCCAGCAGCAGACAGGTATCCGGGGCCAACGTCCTGACTTTC. Translation gives CASSRQVSGANVLTF.

The table lists this clonotype with a few counts. CDR3 in DNA: TGCAGTGCTGAGGACAGCGGCCTCTCAGATACGCAGTATTTT. Encoded protein: CSAEDSGLSDTQYF. The rearrangement links TRBV20-1 to TRBJ2-3, with a tentative D call TRBD1 (6 bases). The CDR3 extends over 14 amino acids. V lost 5 bases to trimming and J lost 4 bases, with 16 bases between them. The germline V gene encodes CDR1 DFQATT and CDR2 SNEGSKA (reference sequence).

The V and J genes are TRBV6-2 or TRBV6-3 and TRBJ2-3, with TRBD2 matching 10 bases. The V and J ends lost 6 bases and 1 base, in that order; junction bases with no gene match: 10. CDR1 is MNHEY, CDR2 SVGEGT, per germline. The CDR3 extends over 17 amino acids. CDR3 coding DNA: TGTGCCAGCAGGCCCCGGTCCGGGACTAGCGGCACAGATACGCAGTATTTT. Translating gives CASRPRSGTSGTDTQYF.

In DNA form, the CDR3 reads TGCAGTGCTAGCCGAGGGGTCTCTGGGGCCAACGTCCTGACTTTC. Amino acids: CSASRGVSGANVLTF. This chain joins TRBV20-1 and TRBJ2-6; D possibly uses TRBD1 or TRBD2 (5 bases each). V shed 3 bases and J shed 0 bases, with 9 bases lying between them. The CDR3 is 15 residues long. Per germline, CDR1 DFQATT and CDR2 SNEGSKA (reference sequence).

This rearrangement joins TRBV10-3 to TRBJ2-3, with 9 bases fitting TRBD1. The V and J ends lost 5 bases and 3 bases, in that order; junction bases with no gene match: 3. The CDR3 is 14 amino acids. Germline V CDR1 and CDR2: ENHRY, SYGVKD. The CDR3 region is CAISWDRVTDTQYF. DNA for the CDR3: TGTGCCATCAGTTGGGACAGGGTGACAGATACGCAGTATTTT.

The V and J genes are TRBV19 and TRBJ1-1; unclear D gene. V was pared by 1 base and J by 11 bases, with 8 bases between. From germline, CDR1 is LNHDA and CDR2 SQIVND (reference sequence). This CDR3 is 11 amino acids long. The CDR3 DNA reads as TGTGCCAGTAGTATAGGAATATCGGCTTTCTTT. Residues: CASSIGISAFF. Combining the CDR3 with reference TRBV19 and TRBJ1-1 gives the whole variable domain DGGITQSPKYLFRKEGQNVTLSCEQNLNHDAMYWYRQDPGQGLRLIYYSQIVNDFQKGDIAEGYSVSREKKESFPLTVTSAQKNPTAFYLCASSIGISAFFGQGTRLTVV.

This clonotype was seen a few times. The rearrangement links TRBV7-6 to TRBJ1-5; TRBD1 is a possible D gene (5 bases). Deletions cut 1 base from V and 2 bases from J, with 12 bases between. This CDR3 has 16 residues. Germline CDR1 and CDR2: SGHVS and FNYEAQ. CDR3 loop: CASSLGQGLGNQPQHF. The CDR3 coding sequence is TGTGCCAGCAGCTTAGGTCAGGGTCTGGGCAATCAGCCCCAGCATTTT.

This clonotype has a handful of counts. The chain uses TRBV7-2 and TRBJ2-7; 10 bases match TRBD2. CDR3 length: 14 residues. Trimming cost V 4 bases and J 4 bases; bases outside gene matches: 4. Per the germline V gene, CDR1 is SGHTA and CDR2 is FQGNSA. The CDR3 is CASSSSGSRYEQYF. CDR3 DNA: TGTGCCAGCAGCTCTAGCGGGAGTCGTTACGAGCAGTACTTC. Filled out from reference TRBV7-2 and TRBJ2-7, the complete variable domain reads GAGVSQSPSNKVTEKGKDVELRCDPISGHTALYWYRQSLGQGLEFLIYFQGNSAPDKSGLPSDRFSAERTGGSVSTLTIQRTQQEDSAVYLCASSSSGSRYEQYFGPGTRLTVT.

This chain joins TRBV20-1 and TRBJ2-1; 10 nucleotides line up with TRBD2. The CDR3 extends over 16 amino acids. The J segment lost 6 bases and the V segment lost 5 bases, leaving 13 bases of the junction unmatched. Germline V gene lookup returns CDR1 DFQATT and CDR2 SNEGSKA (reference sequence). CDR3 bases: TGCAGTGCTGGGGCACTGCTAGCGGGGGTTTCCAATGAGCAGTTCTTC. Amino acid sequence: CSAGALLAGVSNEQFF.

The V call is TRBV10-3, the J call TRBJ1-6; perhaps TRBD1 as D (6 bases). V lost 7 bases and J 9 bases, leaving 10 bases between the germline ends. From germline, CDR1 is ENHRY and CDR2 SYGVKD. The CDR3 has 12 residues. CDR3 in DNA: TGTGCCATCAACAGGGTGGGTTCACCCCTCCACTTT. Its protein product is CAINRVGSPLHF.

This clonotype was seen a few times. The chain links TRBV10-3 to TRBJ1-2, with 9 bases identical to TRBD1. Trimming removed 7 bases from V and 2 bases from J; junction bases left unmatched: 14. The length of the CDR3 is 17 residues. Per germline, CDR1 ENHRY and CDR2 SYGVKD. CDR3 loop: CAITMTTGQGTNYGYTF. CDR3 bases: TGTGCCATCACTATGACCACCGGACAGGGGACGAACTATGGCTACACCTTC.

This clonotype was counted a few times. The rearrangement joins TRBV25-1 to TRBJ1-5, with D tentatively TRBD1 (6 bases). V lost 2 bases and J 0 bases, leaving 17 bases between the germline ends. The CDR3 runs 18 residues. Germline V lookup: CDR1 MGHDK, CDR2 SYGVNS. CDR3 DNA sequence: TGTGCCAGCAGTGAACGGACAGCGGAGGGACCTAGCAATCAGCCCCAGCATTTT. Translated: CASSERTAEGPSNQPQHF.